This record concerns one T cell receptor beta chain sequence. These data are taken from a study of T cell responses to AZD1222 COVID-19 vaccine. Using immunoSEQ multiplex PCR, the repertoire was profiled, and TCRdb retains in-frame clones only, with some absent. The sample has about 170,000 clones, 87% seen once. This CDR3 spans 16 amino acids. In germline, CDR1 is LGHDT, CDR2 YNNKEL (reference sequence). V lost 4 bases to trimming and J lost 0 bases, with 13 bases between them. The clonotype comes from an adult who received the AZD1222 COVID-19 vaccine. The starting material was peripheral blood, obtained 28 days after the second AZD1222 dose. This chain uses TRBV3-1 (or the pseudogene TRBV3-2) with TRBJ2-1; D is unclear. The CDR3: CASSPIRSLSYNEQFF. In DNA form, the CDR3 reads TGTGCCAGCAGCCCGATACGTAGTCTCTCCTACAATGAGCAGTTCTTC.